Listed below are T cell receptor beta chains from one sample, sequenced in a study of T cell responses to AZD1222 COVID-19 vaccine. Some clones are missing from TCRdb's copy, which holds only in-frame ones; the method was immunoSEQ multiplex PCR. The sample includes roughly 170,000 clones, about 91% of them seen just once. The source was peripheral blood, collected on day 0 of AZD1222 vaccination. Receptor source: an adult in good health. The CDR3 runs from the conserved cysteine through the conserved F or W. D genes are given only for firm matches. Only some rows state a clone size, as once, few, many or a class for expanded clones.

V gene: TRBV27; clone size: NA; D gene: TRBD2; J gene: TRBJ2-7; CDR3 protein: CASSSPGTSSYEQYF; CDR3 DNA: TGTGCCAGCAGTTCCCCCGGGACTAGCTCCTACGAGCAGTACTTC
V gene: TRBV19; clone size: NA; D gene: NA; J gene: TRBJ1-4; CDR3 protein: CASSISTGAGELFF; CDR3 DNA: TGTGCCAGTAGTATTTCGACAGGAGCCGGGGAACTGTTTTTT
V gene: TRBV7-9; clone size: NA; D gene: NA; J gene: TRBJ1-6; CDR3 protein: CASSAIQGVSPLHF; CDR3 DNA: TGTGCCAGCAGTGCGATACAGGGAGTTTCACCCCTCCACTTT
V gene: TRBV7-9; clone size: once; D gene: NA; J gene: TRBJ1-1; CDR3 protein: CASSPGGPAEAFF; CDR3 DNA: TGTGCCAGCAGCCCGGGGGGCCCGGCTGAAGCTTTCTTT
V gene: TRBV19; clone size: NA; D gene: TRBD1; J gene: TRBJ2-7; CDR3 protein: CASRGTGEGVEQYF; CDR3 DNA: TGTGCCAGTAGGGGAACAGGGGAAGGTGTCGAGCAGTACTTC
V gene: TRBV5-6; clone size: NA; D gene: NA; J gene: TRBJ2-1; CDR3 protein: CASSPGRYQTASYNEQFF; CDR3 DNA: TGTGCCAGCAGCCCCGGGAGATATCAGACAGCCTCCTACAATGAGCAGTTCTTC
V gene: TRBV7-6; clone size: NA; D gene: NA; J gene: TRBJ1-3; CDR3 protein: CASSLGSVSGNTIYF; CDR3 DNA: TGTGCCAGCAGCTTAGGTTCAGTTTCTGGAAACACCATATATTTT
V gene: TRBV24-1; clone size: NA; D gene: TRBD1; J gene: TRBJ2-7; CDR3 protein: CATSALGTGARYEQYF; CDR3 DNA: TGTGCCACCAGTGCCCTAGGGACAGGGGCACGCTACGAGCAGTACTTC
V gene: TRBV7-9; clone size: NA; D gene: TRBD2; J gene: TRBJ2-1; CDR3 protein: CASSRGGYNEQFF; CDR3 DNA: TGTGCCAGCAGCCGCGGGGGATACAATGAGCAGTTCTTC
V gene: TRBV4-3; clone size: NA; D gene: NA; J gene: TRBJ1-5; CDR3 protein: CASSQDPRPYQPQHF; CDR3 DNA: TGCGCCAGCAGCCAAGATCCCCGGCCCTATCAGCCCCAGCATTTT
V gene: TRBV9; clone size: NA; D gene: NA; J gene: TRBJ2-1; CDR3 protein: CASSVENEQFF; CDR3 DNA: TGTGCCAGCAGCGTAGAAAATGAGCAGTTCTTC
V gene: TRBV24-1; clone size: NA; D gene: NA; J gene: TRBJ1-2; CDR3 protein: CATSDRVIGGYTF; CDR3 DNA: TGTGCCACCAGTGACAGGGTTATCGGTGGCTACACCTTC
V gene: TRBV6-5; clone size: NA; D gene: NA; J gene: TRBJ2-5; CDR3 protein: CASSSTPASLETQYF; CDR3 DNA: TGTGCCAGCAGCTCTACGCCGGCTAGCTTAGAGACCCAGTACTTC
V gene: TRBV3-1/TRBV3-2; clone size: NA; D gene: TRBD2; J gene: TRBJ2-7; CDR3 protein: CASSQDTGGRPLYEQYF; CDR3 DNA: TGTGCCAGCAGCCAAGATACGGGCGGGAGACCCCTCTACGAGCAGTACTTC
V gene: TRBV14; clone size: NA; D gene: TRBD1; J gene: TRBJ1-2; CDR3 protein: CASSQDGLTGANYGYTF; CDR3 DNA: TGTGCCAGCAGCCAAGATGGATTGACAGGGGCAAACTATGGCTACACCTTC
V gene: TRBV11-2; clone size: NA; D gene: NA; J gene: TRBJ2-5; CDR3 protein: CASSPFGRRRGETQYF; CDR3 DNA: TGTGCCAGCAGCCCCTTCGGACGTCGGCGAGGCGAGACCCAGTACTTC
V gene: TRBV10-3; clone size: NA; D gene: TRBD1; J gene: TRBJ2-1; CDR3 protein: CAISGRQGLGEQFF; CDR3 DNA: TGTGCCATCAGTGGGAGACAGGGATTAGGTGAGCAGTTCTTC
V gene: TRBV15; clone size: NA; D gene: NA; J gene: TRBJ1-1; CDR3 protein: CATSMTGNTEAFF; CDR3 DNA: TGTGCCACCAGCATGACGGGGAACACTGAAGCTTTCTTT
V gene: TRBV19; clone size: NA; D gene: TRBD1; J gene: TRBJ2-3; CDR3 protein: CASSRRQGRVTDTQYF; CDR3 DNA: TGTGCCAGTAGTAGAAGACAGGGTAGAGTCACAGATACGCAGTATTTT
V gene: TRBV29-1; clone size: NA; D gene: NA; J gene: TRBJ2-7; CDR3 protein: CSVEKESSYEQYF; CDR3 DNA: TGCAGCGTTGAGAAGGAGAGCTCCTACGAGCAGTACTTC
V gene: TRBV27; clone size: NA; D gene: NA; J gene: TRBJ1-6; CDR3 protein: CASSLKTISPLHF; CDR3 DNA: TGTGCCAGCAGTTTAAAGACAATTTCACCCCTCCACTTT
V gene: TRBV10-3; clone size: NA; D gene: NA; J gene: TRBJ2-6; CDR3 protein: CAISESGGSGANVLTF; CDR3 DNA: TGTGCCATCAGTGAGTCAGGGGGCTCTGGGGCCAACGTCCTGACTTTC
V gene: TRBV15; clone size: NA; D gene: NA; J gene: TRBJ2-3; CDR3 protein: CATSRDGADTQYF; CDR3 DNA: TGTGCCACCAGCAGAGATGGGGCCGATACGCAGTATTTT
V gene: TRBV7-3; clone size: NA; D gene: TRBD2; J gene: TRBJ2-7; CDR3 protein: CASSPGTSGAPYEQYF; CDR3 DNA: TGTGCCAGCAGCCCCGGGACTAGCGGGGCTCCCTACGAGCAGTACTTC
V gene: TRBV30; clone size: NA; D gene: NA; J gene: TRBJ2-7; CDR3 protein: CAISADYSYEQYF; CDR3 DNA: TGTGCCATATCCGCCGACTACTCCTACGAGCAGTACTTC
V gene: TRBV5-1; clone size: NA; D gene: NA; J gene: TRBJ2-1; CDR3 protein: CASSQTRRDNEQFF; CDR3 DNA: TGCGCCAGCAGCCAAACACGACGCGACAATGAGCAGTTCTTC
V gene: TRBV19; clone size: NA; D gene: TRBD1; J gene: TRBJ1-3; CDR3 protein: CASSIRGGEGNTIYF; CDR3 DNA: TGTGCCAGTAGTATACGAGGGGGCGAAGGAAACACCATATATTTT
V gene: TRBV19; clone size: NA; D gene: TRBD2; J gene: TRBJ2-3; CDR3 protein: CASHPFAGGTDTQYF; CDR3 DNA: TGTGCCAGTCACCCGTTCGCGGGAGGGACCGATACGCAGTATTTT
V gene: TRBV12-3/TRBV12-4; clone size: NA; D gene: NA; J gene: TRBJ2-3; CDR3 protein: CATSQRSVNTQYF; CDR3 DNA: TGTGCCACCTCGCAGCGGTCGGTAAATACGCAGTATTTT
V gene: TRBV28; clone size: NA; D gene: TRBD1; J gene: TRBJ2-7; CDR3 protein: CASRSTGGEQYF; CDR3 DNA: TGTGCCAGCAGATCTACAGGGGGCGAGCAGTACTTC
V gene: TRBV7-9; clone size: NA; D gene: NA; J gene: TRBJ2-2; CDR3 protein: CASSAAAGAKDTGELFF; CDR3 DNA: TGTGCCAGCAGCGCGGCCGCAGGGGCGAAAGACACCGGGGAGCTGTTTTTT
V gene: TRBV2; clone size: NA; D gene: NA; J gene: TRBJ1-1; CDR3 protein: CASSEGGAFF; CDR3 DNA: TGTGCCAGCAGTGAAGGGGGAGCTTTCTTT
V gene: TRBV6-5; clone size: NA; D gene: TRBD2; J gene: TRBJ2-1; CDR3 protein: CASSPLAGGSEQFF; CDR3 DNA: TGTGCCAGCAGCCCACTAGCGGGGGGGTCCGAGCAGTTCTTC
V gene: TRBV18; clone size: once; D gene: NA; J gene: TRBJ1-5; CDR3 protein: CASSPNGGFQPQHF; CDR3 DNA: TGTGCCAGCTCACCGAATGGAGGGTTTCAGCCCCAGCATTTT
V gene: TRBV7-6; clone size: once; D gene: NA; J gene: TRBJ2-5; CDR3 protein: CASSPGHMKTQYF; CDR3 DNA: TGTGCCAGCAGCCCGGGACACATGAAGACCCAGTACTTC
V gene: TRBV18; clone size: NA; D gene: NA; J gene: TRBJ1-4; CDR3 protein: CASSPRHENEKLFF; CDR3 DNA: TGTGCCAGCTCACCAAGGCACGAAAATGAAAAACTGTTTTTT
V gene: TRBV6-2/TRBV6-3; clone size: NA; D gene: NA; J gene: TRBJ1-3; CDR3 protein: CASRYEYRTLSPGNTIYF; CDR3 DNA: TGTGCCAGCAGATACGAGTACAGAACACTCTCTCCCGGAAACACCATATATTTT
V gene: TRBV12-5; clone size: NA; D gene: TRBD1; J gene: TRBJ2-5; CDR3 protein: CASGLPGTGQETQYF; CDR3 DNA: TGTGCTAGTGGTCTCCCCGGGACAGGCCAAGAGACCCAGTACTTC
V gene: TRBV20-1; clone size: once; D gene: NA; J gene: TRBJ2-3; CDR3 protein: CSAQGTDTQYF; CDR3 DNA: TGCAGTGCCCAGGGGACAGATACGCAGTATTTT
V gene: TRBV10-3; clone size: NA; D gene: NA; J gene: TRBJ2-7; CDR3 protein: CAISEVGEQYF; CDR3 DNA: TGTGCCATCAGTGAGGTGGGTGAGCAGTACTTC
V gene: TRBV14; clone size: NA; D gene: NA; J gene: TRBJ1-4; CDR3 protein: CASSQGRRGLWEKLFF; CDR3 DNA: TGTGCCAGCAGCCAAGGGCGCAGAGGGCTATGGGAAAAACTGTTTTTT
V gene: TRBV7-2; clone size: NA; D gene: NA; J gene: TRBJ2-7; CDR3 protein: CASSPRVGAGSYEQYF; CDR3 DNA: TGTGCCAGCAGCCCTCGAGTGGGGGCCGGGTCCTACGAGCAGTACTTC
V gene: TRBV30; clone size: NA; D gene: NA; J gene: TRBJ2-5; CDR3 protein: CAWSRISPETQYF; CDR3 DNA: TGTGCCTGGAGCAGAATAAGCCCAGAGACCCAGTACTTC
V gene: TRBV4-2; clone size: NA; D gene: NA; J gene: TRBJ1-2; CDR3 protein: CASSHGTLYGYTF; CDR3 DNA: TGTGCCAGCAGCCACGGGACTCTATATGGCTACACCTTC
V gene: TRBV30; clone size: NA; D gene: NA; J gene: TRBJ2-5; CDR3 protein: CAWSDGDTHGETQYF; CDR3 DNA: TGTGCCTGGAGTGATGGGGACACCCACGGGGAGACCCAGTACTTC
V gene: TRBV28; clone size: NA; D gene: NA; J gene: TRBJ2-5; CDR3 protein: CASSFPREGQETQYF; CDR3 DNA: TGTGCCAGCAGTTTCCCGAGGGAAGGCCAAGAGACCCAGTACTTC
V gene: TRBV28; clone size: NA; D gene: NA; J gene: TRBJ2-5; CDR3 protein: CASSPPGGHQETQYF; CDR3 DNA: TGTGCCAGCAGTCCCCCCGGGGGCCACCAAGAGACCCAGTACTTC
V gene: TRBV30; clone size: NA; D gene: NA; J gene: TRBJ1-1; CDR3 protein: CAWSPEAAEAFF; CDR3 DNA: TGTGCCTGGAGCCCCGAGGCGGCTGAAGCTTTCTTT
V gene: TRBV19; clone size: once; D gene: NA; J gene: TRBJ1-4; CDR3 protein: CARPGRGWGEKLFF; CDR3 DNA: TGTGCCAGACCCGGGAGAGGGTGGGGTGAAAAACTGTTTTTT
V gene: TRBV5-6; clone size: NA; D gene: TRBD1; J gene: TRBJ2-2; CDR3 protein: CASSSIKYRDRENTGELFF; CDR3 DNA: TGTGCCAGCAGCTCTATAAAGTACCGGGACAGGGAGAACACCGGGGAGCTGTTTTTT